The 4 T cell receptor beta chains in this list originate from one sample, sequenced in a study of OX40 agonist ivuxolimab in advanced cancers. Generated by immunoSEQ multiplex PCR, the TCRdb table keeps only in-frame clones and is missing some. Among some 61,000 clones, 70% to 90% were seen once, and the ten largest hold around 5.8%. The sequencing here drew on CD4+ or CD8+ T cells sorted from blood, taken in a trial of the OX40 agonist ivuxolimab. The receptors were gathered from an adult with an advanced solid tumor such as melanoma, head and neck, liver or kidney cancer.

The J gene is TRBJ1-1, the V gene TRBV7-9, with D hard to call. V was cut by 2 bases and J by 0 bases, with 4 bases left in between. From germline, CDR1 is SEHNR and CDR2 FQNEAQ (reference sequence). The CDR3 is 13 residues long. The CDR3 region is CASSLHMNTEAFF. CDR3 nucleotides: TGTGCCAGCAGCTTACACATGAACACTGAAGCTTTCTTT.

The chain uses TRBV5-1 and TRBJ1-2; D gene unclear. Germline CDR1 SGHRS, CDR2 YFSETQ. This CDR3 region has 17 residues. The ends were cut back, 2 bases at V and 8 bases at J, with 25 bases in the middle. The CDR3, as DNA: TGCGCCAGCAGCTTTGGTGACTCGCTATTCCAACAAGAAGGCTACACCTTC. Residues: CASSFGDSLFQQEGYTF.

The chain is built from TRBV18 and TRBJ2-2, with D unclear. With 0 bases removed from V and 4 bases from J, the gap between germline ends came to 9 bases. CDR3 length: 15 amino acids. Germline loops: CDR1 KGHSH, CDR2 LQKENI. The CDR3 is CASSPPARSTGELFF. The CDR3 DNA sequence: TGTGCCAGCTCACCACCGGCACGATCCACCGGGGAGCTGTTTTTT.

The V call is TRBV18, the J call TRBJ1-3; D uncertain. Deletions cut 6 bases from V and 0 bases from J, with 9 bases between. CDR3 length: 14 residues. Germline assignment: CDR1 KGHSH and CDR2 LQKENI. The CDR3 DNA reads as TGTGCCAGCTCCCGGGATCTCTCTGGAAACACCATATATTTT. It is translated as CASSRDLSGNTIYF.